The entry below describes one T cell receptor (beta chain). This sample stems from a study of T cell changes during pregnancy in multiple sclerosis. There are 16 residues in the CDR3. The germline CDR1 and CDR2 sequences are LNHDA and SQIVND (reference sequence). With V trimmed by 4 bases and J by 5 bases, 10 bases remained unmatched. Here immunoSEQ multiplex PCR was the method, and the copy in TCRdb shows in-frame clones only, minus some. Of around 60,000 clones detected, approximately 92% appear once; the ten largest clones hold approximately 0.34%. The rearrangement joins TRBV19 to TRBJ2-1; 8 bases line up with TRBD1. This sample comprised CD4+ T cells from peripheral blood mononuclear cells, obtained before pregnancy. This TCR came from a female donor with multiple sclerosis, enrolled in a pregnancy study. CDR3 protein: CASSKNRGQADNEQFF. The CDR3 nucleotides are TGTGCCAGTAGTAAAAACAGGGGACAGGCGGACAATGAGCAGTTCTTC.